The 21 T cell receptor beta chains below were found in one sample sequenced in a study of T cell repertoires in cytomegalovirus infection. TCRdb re-derived calls from the reads in MiXCR, one entry per CDR3 protein. The repertoire holds around 740,000 distinct CDR3 sequences, with under 40% as singletons. The specimen sequenced was PBMCs. Receptor source: a human donor in good health (CMV status not recorded). Some clones in this sample may be carry-over from other donors' samples.

DNA for the CDR3: TGTGCCAGCAGTCCCCCCCGGGACAGGGGTTACGGCTACACCTTC. This codes for CASSPPRDRGYGYTF. The chain has TRBV28 and TRBJ1-2, with 10 bases fitting TRBD1. This CDR3 has 15 residues. Germline CDR1 is MDHEN and CDR2 is SYDVKM. V was clipped by 5 bases and J by 8 bases; unmatched bases: 11.

In this sample, this clonotype turned up a few times. The rearrangement joins TRBV7-2 to TRBJ1-5; a weak D match, TRBD1 (5 bases). Trimming left V 5 bases short and J 0 bases short, with 17 bases between. This CDR3 is 17 amino acids long. The germline V gene encodes CDR1 SGHTA and CDR2 FQGNSA. The CDR3 here is CASSALLGPASNQPQHF. CDR3 DNA sequence: TGTGCCAGCAGCGCCCTGCTGGGGCCGGCTAGCAATCAGCCCCAGCATTTT.

The chain carries TRBV6-5 and TRBJ2-5; no clear D. V lost 5 bases to trimming and J lost 4 bases, with 11 bases between them. Germline V gene sequence: CDR1 MNHEY, CDR2 SVGAGI. The CDR3 length is 13 residues. The chain's CDR3 is CASSNRIGETQYF. CDR3 bases: TGTGCCAGCAGTAACCGCATCGGAGAGACCCAGTACTTC.

On this clonotype itself: The junction differs from germline at one of its ends, possibly a read error. The V call is TRBV28, the J call TRBJ2-7; the D call may be TRBD1 or TRBD2 (6 bases each). The CDR3 is 15 residues long. Germline V lookup: CDR1 MDHEN, CDR2 SYDVKM. The CDR3 bases are TGTGACAGCAGTTTATTTTCGGGGGACACCTACGAGCATTACTTC. This gives the protein CDSSLFSGDTYEHYF.

The gene calls are TRBV7-2 and TRBJ2-7; D may be TRBD1 or TRBD2 (6 bases each). With 5 bases removed from V and 5 bases from J, the gap between germline ends came to 25 bases. This CDR3 is 17 amino acids long. CDR1 is SGHTA and CDR2 is FQGNSA in the germline V gene. CDR3 sequence: CASSPRGTWSFGDEQYF. Written as DNA, the CDR3 is TGTGCCAGCAGCCCCCGGGGGACATGGTCTTTTGGTGACGAGCAGTACTTC.

This clonotype occurred a few times. This sequence joins TRBV2 and TRBJ2-5; no firm D call. Between the trimmed V and J ends, which lost 2 bases and 6 bases, there was a span of 4 bases. CDR3 length: 11 amino acids. Germline V gene data show CDR1 as SNHLY and CDR2 as FYNNEI. The CDR3 spells CASSESKTQYF. The CDR3 region has the DNA TGTGCCAGCAGTGAATCGAAGACCCAGTACTTC.

The chain is built from TRBV7-2 and TRBJ2-5, with D hard to call. V dropped 5 bases and J dropped 5 bases, with 18 bases sitting between them. The CDR3 is 15 amino acids. Germline CDR1 is SGHTA and CDR2 is FQGNSA. In DNA, the CDR3 is TGTGCCAGCAGCCTTAAGGACGGGCGGTGGGAGACCCAGTACTTC. It yields the protein CASSLKDGRWETQYF.

This clonotype was recorded once. A far larger clone is one base from this, pointing to a likely read error. The chain combines TRBV7-2 with TRBJ2-7; D ambiguous. The CDR3 runs to 12 residues. Germline V gene data show CDR1 as SGHTA and CDR2 as FQGNSA. This chain's CDR3 is CASSYGPYEQCF. CDR3 DNA sequence: TGTGCCAGCAGCTACGGTCCCTACGAGCAGTGCTTC.

This clonotype was seen more than once but under ten times. The gene calls are TRBV6-1 and TRBJ2-3; TRBD2 agrees at 7 bases. This CDR3 region has 17 residues. Germline CDR1 reads MNHNS; CDR2 reads SASEGT. J gave up 2 bases and V 5 bases, and 13 bases lay outside the gene matches. CDR3 DNA sequence: TGTGCCAGCAGTCGGGTAGGAGCGGGGACCCTCACAGATACGCAGTATTTT. This sequence encodes CASSRVGAGTLTDTQYF.

The chain is built from TRBV7-9 and TRBJ1-3; 9 bases match TRBD1. Germline V gives CDR1 SEHNR, CDR2 FQNEAQ (reference sequence). This CDR3 comprises 21 residues. The J segment lost 0 bases and the V segment lost 2 bases, leaving 17 bases of the junction unmatched. The CDR3 protein is CASSLLYGTGKGASSGNTIYF. The CDR3 nucleotides read TGTGCCAGCAGCTTACTCTACGGGACAGGGAAAGGGGCCAGCTCTGGAAACACCATATATTTT.

The chain links TRBV6-8 to TRBJ2-1; D is unresolved. In germline, CDR1 is MNHGY, CDR2 SAAAGT. The V end was cut by 7 bases, the J end by 3 bases, with 19 bases between. This CDR3 is built from 16 residues. CDR3 coding DNA: TGTGCCAGCATCCCCCCTGGAGACCCCGACTACAATGAGCAGTTCTTC. It codes for CASIPPGDPDYNEQFF.

This rearrangement joins TRBV6-5 to TRBJ2-5, with no clear D. The germline CDR1 and CDR2 sequences are MNHEY and SVGAGI. V lost 0 bases and J lost 1, with 12 bases in between. CDR3 size: 16 residues. Here the CDR3 DNA reads TGTGCCAGCAGTTACTCGATTTTTCAGGCCCAAGAGACCCAGTACTTC. It translates to CASSYSIFQAQETQYF.

This clonotype was found once. This clone may be a read error of a much larger clone one base away. V is TRBV7-6 and J is TRBJ2-7, with D possibly TRBD1 on 6 matching bases. Germline CDR1 and CDR2: SGHVS and FNYEAQ. This CDR3 comprises 14 residues. The CDR3 nucleotides read TGTGCCAGCAGCTTAAGCAGGGGATCCTGCGAGCAGTACTTC. Its translation is CASSLSRGSCEQYF.

This chain joins TRBV28 and TRBJ2-6; D possibly corresponds to TRBD1 (6 bases). CDR1 is MDHEN, CDR2 SYDVKM, per germline. This CDR3 has 18 residues. V was pared by 5 bases and J by 0 bases, with 17 bases between. CDR3 amino acids: CASSPHRDLYSGANVLTF. CDR3 nucleotides: TGTGCCAGCAGTCCCCACAGGGACCTTTACTCTGGGGCCAACGTCCTGACTTTC.

Comments on this clonotype: Just one base apart from a much larger clone, this may be a read error. V gene TRBV6-6 combines with J gene TRBJ2-5, with unresolved D. V dropped 5 bases and J dropped 5 bases, with 9 bases sitting between them. The CDR3 has 12 amino acids. The V gene's germline CDR1 is MNHNY and CDR2 SVGAGI (reference sequence). The CDR3 DNA is TGTGCCAGCAGTGAGGTGAGGGAGACCCAGTACTTC. This encodes CASSEVRETQYF.

As DNA, the CDR3 is TGCAGTGCCCAAACTAGCGGGAGGGTTTCTTACGAGCAGTACTTC. Its protein is CSAQTSGRVSYEQYF. The chain uses TRBV20-1 and TRBJ2-7; 13 positions agree with TRBD2. CDR3 length: 15 residues. The germline V gene has CDR1 DFQATT and CDR2 SNEGSKA (reference sequence). The ends lost 6 bases at V and 4 bases at J; junction bases unmatched: 9.

This clonotype appeared a few times. J is TRBJ2-1 and V is TRBV12-3 or TRBV12-4, with 11 bases fitting TRBD1. The CDR3 extends over 16 amino acids. V was clipped by 3 bases and J by 5 bases; unmatched bases: 6. CDR3 bases: TGTGCCAGCAGTTTGCGACCGGGACAGGGGGACAATGAGCAGTTCTTC. Translating gives CASSLRPGQGDNEQFF.

Of note for this clonotype: This may arise from a read error, as a much more abundant clone is one base away. The chain links TRBV5-5 to TRBJ1-1; the D is unclear. Trimming left V 6 bases short and J 3 bases short, with 6 bases between. The CDR3 is made up of 11 amino acids. Germline CDR1 is SGHKS and CDR2 is YYEKEE (reference sequence). The CDR3, as DNA: TGTGCCAGCAATTTTTACACTGAAGCTTTCTTT. Its protein product is CASNFYTEAFF. Looking up the rest from reference TRBV5-5 and TRBJ1-1 gives the full variable domain: DAGVTQSPTHLIKTRGQQVTLRCSPISGHKSVSWYQQVLGQGPQFIFQYYEKEERGRGNFPDRFSARQFPNYSSELNVNALLLGDSALYLCASNFYTEAFFGQGTRLTVV.

The V and J genes are TRBV6-2 or TRBV6-3 and TRBJ2-1; D possibly uses TRBD1 or TRBD2 (5 bases each). Germline V CDR1 and CDR2: MNHEY, SVGEGT. The CDR3 runs to 16 residues. V shed 4 bases and J shed 5 bases, with 18 bases lying between them. Written as DNA, the CDR3 is TGTGCCAGCAGTTTTTCAACCCGGGGCTATAACAATGAGCAGTTCTTC. Protein product: CASSFSTRGYNNEQFF.

The table lists this clonotype with a count of one. V usage is TRBV3-1 and J usage is TRBJ1-4; 12 nucleotides agree with TRBD1. CDR3 size: 16 residues. V shed 4 bases, J shed 7 bases, and the junction held 7 bases outside the gene matches. Germline V gives CDR1 LGHDT, CDR2 YNNKEL (reference sequence). The chain's CDR3 is CASSPGQGARSEKLFF. The CDR3 DNA sequence: TGTGCCAGCAGCCCGGGACAGGGGGCGCGGAGTGAAAAACTGTTTTTT.

This clonotype has only a few counts. The chain is built from TRBV12-3 or TRBV12-4 and TRBJ1-6, with D possibly TRBD1 on 6 matching bases. The CDR3 is made up of 14 amino acids. Trimming removed 2 bases at V and 10 bases at J, with 12 bases between. CDR3 sequence: CASSLSWQGSPLHF. In nucleotides, the CDR3 is TGTGCCAGCAGTTTATCCTGGCAGGGGTCACCCCTCCACTTT.